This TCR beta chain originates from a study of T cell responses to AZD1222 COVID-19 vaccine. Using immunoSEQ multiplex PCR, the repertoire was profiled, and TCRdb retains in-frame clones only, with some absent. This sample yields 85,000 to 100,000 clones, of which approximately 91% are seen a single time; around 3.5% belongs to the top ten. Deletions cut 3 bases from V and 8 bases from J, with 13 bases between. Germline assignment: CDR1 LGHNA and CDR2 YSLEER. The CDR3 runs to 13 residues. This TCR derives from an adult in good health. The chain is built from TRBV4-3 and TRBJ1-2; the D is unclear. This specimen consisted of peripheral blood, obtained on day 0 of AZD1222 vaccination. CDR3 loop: CASSQDRLSGYTF. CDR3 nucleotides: TGCGCCAGCAGCCAGGATAGGCTATCCGGCTACACCTTC.